This is a list of T cell receptor beta chains from one sample in a study of blood T cell repertoires in COVID-19. Assay used: immunoSEQ multiplex PCR; TCRdb lists only in-frame clones, some missing. The sample contains some 510,000 clones, 70% to 90% of which appear only once. Sequenced input: PBMCs or T cells enriched from blood (not recorded which). The receptors derive from a woman between 40 and 50 years old who had recovered from COVID-19. The CDR3 runs from the conserved cysteine through the conserved F or W. A D gene is named only where the DNA matches it firmly. Where a row states a size, it is once, few, many or the class of an expanded clone; other rows omit it.

>TRBJ1-1|.|13|TRBD1|TRBV15
TGTGCCACCAGCAGTAACAGGGGATCTGAAGCTTTCTTT
CATSSNRGSEAFF
>TRBJ2-6|.|15|.|TRBV6-5
TGTGCCAGCCAGCCTAATGGGCTTGGGGCCAACGTCCTGACTTTC
CASQPNGLGANVLTF
>TRBJ1-6|.|15|TRBD1|TRBV7-9
TGTGCCAGCAGCTCACCGGGACAGGAGAATTCACCCCTCCACTTT
CASSSPGQENSPLHF
>TRBJ1-3|.|16|.|TRBV7-9
TGTGCCAGCAGCCCAGCAGTCGGGAGCTCTGGAAACACCATATATTTT
CASSPAVGSSGNTIYF
>TRBJ1-5|once|14|.|TRBV10-3
TGTGCCATCAGTGAGCAGGAGGAAAATCAGCCCCAGCATTTT
CAISEQEENQPQHF
>TRBJ2-1|.|12|.|TRBV7-2
TGTGCCAGCAGCTCAACCTACAATGAGCAGTTCTTC
CASSSTYNEQFF
>TRBJ1-2|.|16|.|TRBV15
TGTGCCACCAGCAGGCAAATATCACAGAAGAACTATGGCTACACCTTC
CATSRQISQKNYGYTF
>TRBJ1-3|.|17|.|TRBV9
TGTGCCAGCAGCCCCGTCGGGGGGCAAATCTCTGGAAACACCATATATTTT
CASSPVGGQISGNTIYF
>TRBJ1-3|.|16|.|TRBV28
TGTGCCAGCACTTTTTACAGGGATAACTCTGGAAACACCATATATTTT
CASTFYRDNSGNTIYF
>TRBJ2-3|.|17|TRBD2|TRBV3-1/TRBV3-2
TGTGCCAGCAGCCGAGGGACTAGCGGGAGGGCCGCAGATACGCAGTATTTT
CASSRGTSGRAADTQYF